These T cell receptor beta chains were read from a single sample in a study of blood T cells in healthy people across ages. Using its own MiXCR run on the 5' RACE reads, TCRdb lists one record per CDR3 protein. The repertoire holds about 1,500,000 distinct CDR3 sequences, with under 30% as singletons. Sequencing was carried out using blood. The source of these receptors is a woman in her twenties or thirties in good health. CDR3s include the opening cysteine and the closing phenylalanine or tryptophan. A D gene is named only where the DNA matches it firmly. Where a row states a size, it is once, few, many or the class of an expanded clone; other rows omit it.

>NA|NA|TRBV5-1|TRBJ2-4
TGCGCCAGCAGCTTGCCCGGGAGCATTCAGTACTTC
CASSLPGSIQYF
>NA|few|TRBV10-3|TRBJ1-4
TGTGCCTCTCAGGGGTCAATGGATGAAAAACTGTTTTTT
CASQGSMDEKLFF
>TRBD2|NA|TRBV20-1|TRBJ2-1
TGCAGTGCTAGAGATGAAGGGACTAGCGGGAATCGGCAGTTCTTC
CSARDEGTSGNRQFF
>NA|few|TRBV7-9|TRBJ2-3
TGTGCCAGCAGCCGCCCGACTGTAGATACGCAGTATTTT
CASSRPTVDTQYF
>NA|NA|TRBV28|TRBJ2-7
TGTGCCAGCAGTTTCCCCGTTACCCCCTACGAGCAGTACTTC
CASSFPVTPYEQYF
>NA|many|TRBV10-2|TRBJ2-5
TGCGCCAGCACCGAACAGGGCGGCCAGACCCAGTACTTC
CASTEQGGQTQYF
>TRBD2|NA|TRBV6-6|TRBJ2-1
TGTGCCACCCGGCATCTAGCGGGGGGGTATGAGCAGTTCTTC
CATRHLAGGYEQFF
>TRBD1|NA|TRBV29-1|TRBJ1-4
TGCAGCGTGCGACAGGGGGACGAAAAACTGTTTTTT
CSVRQGDEKLFF
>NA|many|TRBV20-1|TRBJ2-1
TGCAGTGGATCTCCGGCTGACGGTTGGGATGAGCAGTTCTTC
CSGSPADGWDEQFF
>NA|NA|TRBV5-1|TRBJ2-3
TGCGCCAGCTCCGGGCGGGATTGGCGTAGCACAGATACGCAGTATTTT
CASSGRDWRSTDTQYF